This T cell receptor beta chain was found in a study of tumor and adjacent non-tumor tissue in lung cancer. General observations from the study: Tumor TCR diversity, when higher, was linked to shorter survival.

Comments on this clonotype: What it recognizes is unknown.

TCRbeta libraries were built with three rounds of nested PCR, modified from ARM-PCR. MiXCR, run by TCRdb on the multiplex PCR reads, gives a single entry per CDR3 protein. The sample includes approximately 100,000 distinct CDR3 sequences, roughly three fifths of them seen just once. The length of the CDR3 is 19 residues. Germline-derived CDR1 and CDR2 are MNHEY and SVGAGI. With 1 base clipped from V and 5 bases from J, the junction kept 16 bases outside the gene matches. The template was RNA from unsorted bulk tissue. Distant lung tissue was collected more than 3 cm away from the tumor edge. This TCR derives from a man aged 55 to 70 with non-small cell lung cancer. The sequenced sample was distant non-tumor lung tissue. This chain uses TRBV6-5 with TRBJ1-3, with 8 bases identical to TRBD1. CDR3 protein: CASSYWTGIGGDKRNTIYF. CDR3 coding DNA: TGTGCCAGCAGTTACTGGACAGGGATTGGCGGTGATAAAAGAAACACCATATATTTT.